This TCR beta chain was sequenced for a study of blood T cell repertoires in COVID-19. Whole-study context: Acute-phase and convalescent COVID-19 samples originated in the United States, Italy and Spain.

Profiling relied on immunoSEQ multiplex PCR, and the TCRdb table lists in-frame clones only, not all of them. The sample lists about 170,000 clones, about 86% occurring once. Participants' reported clinical history set cohort assignment. Germline V gene data show CDR1 as SGHRS and CDR2 as YFSETQ. The ends were cut back, 0 bases at V and 4 bases at J, with 4 bases in the middle. The CDR3 consists of 13 residues. The receptor's source is a woman aged 50 to 60 in a cohort exposed to, infected with or recovered from COVID-19 (not recorded which). Input material: PBMCs or T cells enriched from blood (not recorded which). The chain recombines TRBV5-1 with TRBJ1-4; D unresolved. CDR3 protein: CASSLDSNEKLFF. CDR3 sequence (DNA): TGCGCCAGCAGCTTGGACAGTAATGAAAAACTGTTTTTT. Full variable domain (outside the CDR3, taken from reference TRBV5-1 and TRBJ1-4): KAGVTQTPRYLIKTRGQQVTLSCSPISGHRSVSWYQQTPGQGLQFLFEYFSETQRNKGNFPGRFSGRQFSNSRSEMNVSTLELGDSALYLCASSLDSNEKLFFGSGTQLSVL.